These T cell receptor beta chains were read from a single sample in a study of T cell responses to AZD1222 COVID-19 vaccine. Sequencing was performed with immunoSEQ multiplex PCR; in TCRdb, only in-frame clones are kept and a portion is missing. Of about 120,000 clones in the sample, roughly 85% are singletons; the top ten hold about 1.6%. Material: peripheral blood, obtained on day 0 of AZD1222 vaccination. The source of these receptors is an adult in good health. Both conserved end residues are part of each CDR3. The size of a clone is reported for some rows only, either as once, few or many, or as a class for expanded clones.

abundance	v_gene	j_gene	CDR3aa
-	TRBV11-2	TRBJ2-2	CASSLSGMSTGELFF
-	TRBV29-1	TRBJ1-1	CSVEGHMNTEAFF
-	TRBV6-5	TRBJ2-2	CASSYTLAGTGELFF
-	TRBV2	TRBJ1-1	CASSELGERTEAFF
few	TRBV2	TRBJ2-7	CASSGLLTASYEQYF
-	TRBV6-1	TRBJ1-1	CASSEGPRPWVAFF
-	TRBV4-2	TRBJ1-2	CASGRASTGGGIYGYTF
-	TRBV9	TRBJ2-5	CASSVVGGQETQYF
-	TRBV6-5	TRBJ2-7	CASSGSGQAHYEQYF
-	TRBV6-5	TRBJ1-1	CASSKPTGVREAFF
-	TRBV7-3	TRBJ2-2	CASSFEGVNTGELFF
-	TRBV12-5	TRBJ2-3	CASGLVRWAGTSTDTQYF
-	TRBV7-3	TRBJ2-3	CASSLGTSLDTQYF
-	TRBV3-1/TRBV3-2	TRBJ2-1	CASSSYNEQFF
once	TRBV19	TRBJ2-7	CASSTTHNEAGEQYF
-	TRBV5-1	TRBJ1-6	CASSRDSNSPLHF
-	TRBV18	TRBJ2-7	CASSPRGEYEQYF
-	TRBV23-1	TRBJ1-5	CASSQSRKGGPQHF
-	TRBV9	TRBJ2-1	CASSDAGTGNYNEQFF
-	TRBV5-1	TRBJ2-1	CASSLAMGLAGGFQSSYNEQFF
-	TRBV6-6	TRBJ1-1	CASFRTLNTEAFF
few	TRBV18	TRBJ1-3	CASSPADSGNTIYF
-	TRBV29-1	TRBJ2-1	CSVGWNNEQFF
-	TRBV19	TRBJ1-5	CASSPPGGPHQPQHF
-	TRBV6-2/TRBV6-3	TRBJ2-2	CASSPGNTGELFF
-	TRBV11-2	TRBJ1-1	CASTNRGGGIVYTEAFF
-	TRBV5-4	TRBJ2-3	CASSLPGGQSTDTQYF
-	TRBV14	TRBJ2-7	CASSKNGLAGTYEQYF
-	TRBV19	TRBJ2-3	CASSIEKTDTSGRLNTQYF
-	TRBV19	TRBJ1-1	CASKTPGWDTEAFF
-	TRBV12-3/TRBV12-4	TRBJ2-1	CASRETGGVWFF
few	TRBV12-3/TRBV12-4	TRBJ1-5	CASSLSQPQHF
-	TRBV30	TRBJ2-7	CAWSRGQEYEQYF
-	TRBV9	TRBJ2-1	CASSASGGPLREQFF
few	TRBV10-2	TRBJ2-2	CASSESIVRGHGGELFF
-	TRBV2	TRBJ2-1	CASSEDFDEQFF
-	TRBV6-5	TRBJ1-1	CASRPTNAYSEAFF
-	TRBV4-2	TRBJ1-4	CASSQDPARPAGGVEKLFF
many	TRBV21-1	TRBJ1-2	CASSNRTGPGIYTF
-	TRBV18	TRBJ2-1	CASSPRTSSYNEQFF
-	TRBV11-2	TRBJ1-1	CASSVSLLNGAFF
few	TRBV3-1/TRBV3-2	TRBJ1-5	CASSAGLNNQPQHF
few	TRBV18	TRBJ1-4	CASSPTGNEKLFF
-	TRBV29-1	TRBJ2-1	CSVEGGASSSYNEQFF
-	TRBV14	TRBJ2-5	CASSQLGQETQYF
-	TRBV7-6	TRBJ2-2	CASSSAGGRTGELFF
-	TRBV11-2	TRBJ2-3	CASSPPTSGADTQYF
-	TRBV6-1	TRBJ2-5	CASSARWEDLQETQYF
once	TRBV19	TRBJ1-4	CASNDRGANEKLFF
-	TRBV4-2	TRBJ2-3	CASSQTLAGEDTQYF
-	TRBV11-3	TRBJ2-7	CASSKEKRYEQYF
-	TRBV10-3	TRBJ1-6	CAINRDTTETSPLHF
few	TRBV2	TRBJ1-4	CASSDHRTQEKLFF